This TCR beta chain was captured in a study of patients and donors after allogeneic stem cell transplantation. TCRdb reprocessed the RT-PCR reads with MiXCR, giving one entry per CDR3 protein. The data contain 900,000 to 1,000,000 distinct CDR3 sequences, roughly 17% of them singletons. The receptor was derived from a human donor who was either an allogeneic HSCT recipient or a stem cell or donor lymphocyte infusion donor (not recorded which). It is not recorded whose cells these are; they may come from a transplant donor. The sequenced sample consisted of blood, either unsorted or a sorted T cell fraction (not recorded which).

Here the CDR3 reads CASSTELQETQYF. The DNA for the CDR3 is TGCGCCAGCAGCACCGAACTTCAAGAGACCCAGTACTTC. The chain combines TRBV5-1 with TRBJ2-5, with unresolved D. This CDR3 contains 13 residues. Deletions cut 4 bases from V and 2 bases from J, with 9 bases between. CDR1 and CDR2 (germline): SGHRS, YFSETQ.